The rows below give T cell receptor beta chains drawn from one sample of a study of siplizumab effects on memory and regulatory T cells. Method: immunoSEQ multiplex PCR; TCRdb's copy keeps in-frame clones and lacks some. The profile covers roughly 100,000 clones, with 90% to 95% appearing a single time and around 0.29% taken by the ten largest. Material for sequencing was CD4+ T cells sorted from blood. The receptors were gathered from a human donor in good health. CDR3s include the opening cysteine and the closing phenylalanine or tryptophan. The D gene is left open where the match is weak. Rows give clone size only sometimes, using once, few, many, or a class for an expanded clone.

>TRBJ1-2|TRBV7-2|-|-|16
TGTGCCAGCAGCTTACGTTTTGGGACACCTAACTATGGCTACACCTTC
CASSLRFGTPNYGYTF
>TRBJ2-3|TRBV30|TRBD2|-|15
TGTGCCTGGAGTAAGACTAGCGGCACCACAGATACGCAGTATTTT
CAWSKTSGTTDTQYF
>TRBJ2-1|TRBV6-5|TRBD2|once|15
TGTGCCAGCAGTTACCAAGGGACTAGCGGGGGTGAGCAGTTCTTC
CASSYQGTSGGEQFF
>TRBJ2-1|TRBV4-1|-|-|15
TGCGCCAGCAGCCAAGATCGACTAGGCCCGACAGAGCAGTTCTTC
CASSQDRLGPTEQFF
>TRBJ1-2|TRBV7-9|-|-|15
TGTGCCAGCAGCTTAGTTGAGGGGTCGATCTATGGCTACACCTTC
CASSLVEGSIYGYTF
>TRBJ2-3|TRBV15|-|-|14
TGTGCCACCAGCAGGGACAAGCGGCCAGATACGCAGTATTTT
CATSRDKRPDTQYF
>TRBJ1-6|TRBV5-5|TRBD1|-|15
TGTGCCAGCAGCAGAGACAGGGCCTATAATTCACCCCTCCACTTT
CASSRDRAYNSPLHF
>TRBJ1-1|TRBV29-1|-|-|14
TGCAGCGTTCACACATGGGGGGCTTTCACTGAAGCTTTCTTT
CSVHTWGAFTEAFF
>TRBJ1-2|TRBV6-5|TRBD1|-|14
TGTGCCAGCAGACGGACAGGGGGAAACTATGGCTACACCTTC
CASRRTGGNYGYTF
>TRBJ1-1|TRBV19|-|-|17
TGTGCCAGTAGTACCGGACGAAGGCAGGGCCTTCTCACTGAAGCTTTCTTT
CASSTGRRQGLLTEAFF
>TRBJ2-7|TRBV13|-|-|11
TGTGCCAGCACCCGACACGGCGAGCAGTACTTC
CASTRHGEQYF
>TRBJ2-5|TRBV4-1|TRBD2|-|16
TGCGCCAGCAGCCAAGCCTTAGCGGGGGGTCTAGAGACCCAGTACTTC
CASSQALAGGLETQYF
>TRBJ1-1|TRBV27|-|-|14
TGTGCCAGCAGTTCCGGGACGGCGGACACTGAAGCTTTCTTT
CASSSGTADTEAFF
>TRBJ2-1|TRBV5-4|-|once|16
TGTGCCAGCAGCCCCCAAGGCGGACTCACGGTCAATGAGCAGTTCTTC
CASSPQGGLTVNEQFF
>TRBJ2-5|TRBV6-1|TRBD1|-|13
TGTGCCATATCCGGGACAGGGCGCGAGACCCAGTACTTC
CAISGTGRETQYF
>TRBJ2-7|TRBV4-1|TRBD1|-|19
TGCGCCAGCAGCCGAGGACAGGGGGCCGGGCGGGGAAGGGAATACGAGCAGTACTTC
CASSRGQGAGRGREYEQYF
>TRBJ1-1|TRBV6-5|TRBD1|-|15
TGTGCCAGCAGTTACCAAGGGACAGGGGTTACTGAAGCTTTCTTT
CASSYQGTGVTEAFF
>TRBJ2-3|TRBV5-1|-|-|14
TGCGCCAGCAGCTTAGGCTGGTCCACAGATACGCAGTATTTT
CASSLGWSTDTQYF
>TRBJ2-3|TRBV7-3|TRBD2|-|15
TGTGCCAGCAGCTTGGGACTAGCGGACACAGATACGCAGTATTTT
CASSLGLADTDTQYF
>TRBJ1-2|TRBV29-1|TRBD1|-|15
TGCAGCGCCAAGGACAGGGTTGAGTCTAACTATGGCTACACCTTC
CSAKDRVESNYGYTF
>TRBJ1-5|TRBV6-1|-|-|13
TGTGCCAGCACGCCGTTTGTCAATCAGCCCCAGCATTTT
CASTPFVNQPQHF
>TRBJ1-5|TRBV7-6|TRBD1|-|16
TGTGCCAGCAGCTCCTCGGGACAGGGAGGCAATCAGCCCCAGCATTTT
CASSSSGQGGNQPQHF
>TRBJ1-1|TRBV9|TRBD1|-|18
TGTGCCAGCAGCGCCGGGGCAGGGGGCGGACTACTCAACACTGAAGCTTTCTTT
CASSAGAGGGLLNTEAFF
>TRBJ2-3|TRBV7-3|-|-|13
TGTGCCAGCAGCTCCCCTTCGGCAGATACGCAGTATTTT
CASSSPSADTQYF
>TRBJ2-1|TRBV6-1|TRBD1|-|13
TGTGCCAGCAGTGGGACAGGATACAATGAGCAGTTCTTC
CASSGTGYNEQFF
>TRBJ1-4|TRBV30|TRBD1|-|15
TGTGCCTGGAGGAATAGGGGGACAGGGGGTGAAAAACTGTTTTTT
CAWRNRGTGGEKLFF
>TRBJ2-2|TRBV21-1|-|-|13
TGTGCCAGCAGCAAGCGACTAACCGGGGAGCTGTTTTTT
CASSKRLTGELFF
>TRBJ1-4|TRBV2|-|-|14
TGTGCCAGTAACCTCCAGGGTCCTAATGAAAAACTGTTTTTT
CASNLQGPNEKLFF
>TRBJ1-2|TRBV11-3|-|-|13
TGTGCCAGCAGCCAACAGGGTTCCTATGGCTACACCTTC
CASSQQGSYGYTF
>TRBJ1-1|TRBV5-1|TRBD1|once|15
TGCGCCAGCAGCGCCCCGGGACAGCTGAACACTGAAGCTTTCTTT
CASSAPGQLNTEAFF
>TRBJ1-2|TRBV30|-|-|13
TGTGCCTGGAGTCGACCATTCGAATATGGCTACACCTTC
CAWSRPFEYGYTF
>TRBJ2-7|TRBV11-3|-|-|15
TGTGCCAGCAGCTTAAACGACGGTAACTCCTACGAGCAGTACTTC
CASSLNDGNSYEQYF
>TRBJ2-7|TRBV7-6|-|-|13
TGTGCCAGCAGCTCGGCCCTAAGGGGCGAGCAGTACTTC
CASSSALRGEQYF
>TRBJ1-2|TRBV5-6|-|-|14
TGTGCCAGCAGCTTGGCGCAGGGAAGTCATGGCTACACCTTC
CASSLAQGSHGYTF
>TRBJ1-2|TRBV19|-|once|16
TGTGCCAGTAGTCCTATTACCGGGGGGGCTGGCTATGGCTACACCTTC
CASSPITGGAGYGYTF
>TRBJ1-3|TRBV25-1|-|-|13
TGTGCCAGCAGTGAATTCCGGGGAAACACCATATATTTT
CASSEFRGNTIYF
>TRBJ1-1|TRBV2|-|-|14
TGTGCCAGCAGTGATCCCCGAAGTGTCTCTGAAGCTTTCTTT
CASSDPRSVSEAFF
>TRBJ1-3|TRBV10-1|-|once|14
TGCGCCAGCAGTGAGACAGGGAGTGGAAACACCATATATTTT
CASSETGSGNTIYF
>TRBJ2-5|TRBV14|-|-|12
TGTGCCAGCAGCCAAGATCAGGGGACCCAGTACTTC
CASSQDQGTQYF
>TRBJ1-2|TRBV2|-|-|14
TGTGCCAGCAGTGAAAGGGGCGGAAACTATGGCTACACCTTC
CASSERGGNYGYTF
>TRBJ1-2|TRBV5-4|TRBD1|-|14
TGTGCCAGCAGCCCCCAGGGGGTGGACTATGGCTACACCTTC
CASSPQGVDYGYTF
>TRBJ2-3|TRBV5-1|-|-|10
TGCGCCAGCGGGGAAGATACGCAGTATTTT
CASGEDTQYF
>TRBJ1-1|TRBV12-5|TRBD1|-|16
TGTGCTAGTGGTTTGACTAGGGGACAGGGTCACACTGAAGCTTTCTTT
CASGLTRGQGHTEAFF
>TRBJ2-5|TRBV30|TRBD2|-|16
TGTGCCTGGAACATTGGACTAGCGGGGGGTGGAGAGACCCAGTACTTC
CAWNIGLAGGGETQYF
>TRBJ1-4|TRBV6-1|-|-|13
TGTGCCAGCAGTACAGGGCTCTATGAAAAACTGTTTTTT
CASSTGLYEKLFF
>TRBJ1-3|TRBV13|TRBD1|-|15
TGTGCCAGCAGCCTCGGGGACAGGGTGGGAAACACCATATATTTT
CASSLGDRVGNTIYF
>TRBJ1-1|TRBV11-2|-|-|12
TGTGCCAGCAGCCAATCGAGGATGGAAGCTTTCTTT
CASSQSRMEAFF
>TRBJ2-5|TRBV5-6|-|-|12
TGTGCCAGCAGCTTCGGACAAGAGACCCAGTACTTC
CASSFGQETQYF
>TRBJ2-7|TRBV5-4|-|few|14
TGTGCCAGCAGCTTGGGACTGCGTCCCTACGAGCAGTACTTC
CASSLGLRPYEQYF
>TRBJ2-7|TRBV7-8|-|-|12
TGTGCCAGCAGCTTAGCGAGGGGCGAGCAGTACTTC
CASSLARGEQYF
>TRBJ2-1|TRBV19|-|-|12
TGTGCCAGTAGCCGAAACGGGGGTGAGCAGTTCTTC
CASSRNGGEQFF